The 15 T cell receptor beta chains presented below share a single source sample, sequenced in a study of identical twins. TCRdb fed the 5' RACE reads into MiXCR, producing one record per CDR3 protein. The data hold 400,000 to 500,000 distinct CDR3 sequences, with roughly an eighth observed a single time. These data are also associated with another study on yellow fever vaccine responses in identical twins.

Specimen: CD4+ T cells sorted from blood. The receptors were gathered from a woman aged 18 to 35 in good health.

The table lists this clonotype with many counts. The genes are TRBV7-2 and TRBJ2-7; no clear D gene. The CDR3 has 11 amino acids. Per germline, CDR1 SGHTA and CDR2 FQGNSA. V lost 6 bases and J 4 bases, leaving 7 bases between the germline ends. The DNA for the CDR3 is TGTGCCAGCAGTCTCCAATACGAGCAGTACTTC. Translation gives CASSLQYEQYF.

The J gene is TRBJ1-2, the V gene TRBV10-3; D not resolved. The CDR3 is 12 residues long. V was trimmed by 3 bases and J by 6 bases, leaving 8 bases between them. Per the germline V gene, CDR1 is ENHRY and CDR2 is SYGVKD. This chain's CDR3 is CAISDLEDGYTF. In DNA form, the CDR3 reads TGTGCCATCAGTGACTTGGAAGATGGCTACACCTTC.

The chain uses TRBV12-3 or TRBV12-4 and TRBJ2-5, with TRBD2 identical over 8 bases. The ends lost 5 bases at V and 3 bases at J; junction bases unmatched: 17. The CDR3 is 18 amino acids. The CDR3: CASSLRGQLAGIEETQYF. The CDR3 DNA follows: TGTGCCAGCAGTCTGCGTGGGCAGTTAGCGGGGATAGAAGAGACCCAGTACTTC.

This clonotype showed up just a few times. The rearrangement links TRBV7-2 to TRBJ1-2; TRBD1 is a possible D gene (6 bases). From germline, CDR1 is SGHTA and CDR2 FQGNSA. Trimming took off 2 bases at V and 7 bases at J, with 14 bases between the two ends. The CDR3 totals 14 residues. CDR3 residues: CASSLQGMAGGYTF. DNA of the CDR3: TGTGCCAGCAGCTTACAGGGGATGGCGGGTGGCTACACCTTC.

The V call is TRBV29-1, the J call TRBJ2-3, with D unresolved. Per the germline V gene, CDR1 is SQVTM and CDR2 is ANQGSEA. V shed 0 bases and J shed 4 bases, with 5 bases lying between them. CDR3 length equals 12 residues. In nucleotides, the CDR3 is TGCAGCGTTGAAGAGATTTCAGATACGCAGTATTTT. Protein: CSVEEISDTQYF.

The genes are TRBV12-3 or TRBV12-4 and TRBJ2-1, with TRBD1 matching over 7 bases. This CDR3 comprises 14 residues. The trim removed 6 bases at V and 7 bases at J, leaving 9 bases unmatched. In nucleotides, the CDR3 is TGTGCCAGCAGGCGCCGACAGGGCGAGAATGAGCAGTTCTTC. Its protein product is CASRRRQGENEQFF.

The CDR3 region has the DNA TGTGCCAGCAGCGCAAGATCAGGGGTGGTCTACGAGCAGTACTTC. Amino acid sequence: CASSARSGVVYEQYF. The V and J genes are TRBV7-8 and TRBJ2-7, with a possible D match to TRBD1 (6 bases). The CDR3 length is 15 residues. CDR1 SGHVS and CDR2 FQNEAQ come from the germline V gene. V was pared by 5 bases and J by 3 bases, with 17 bases between.

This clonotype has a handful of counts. In DNA, the CDR3 is TGTGCCACCAGTGACCCTTCCGGACGGACCAATGAGCAGTTCTTC. It is translated as CATSDPSGRTNEQFF. The genes are TRBV24-1 and TRBJ2-1; D gene unclear. CDR1 is KGHDR and CDR2 is SFDVKD in the germline V gene. Trimming stripped 4 bases from V and 6 bases from J, with 15 bases between. This CDR3 is 15 amino acids long.

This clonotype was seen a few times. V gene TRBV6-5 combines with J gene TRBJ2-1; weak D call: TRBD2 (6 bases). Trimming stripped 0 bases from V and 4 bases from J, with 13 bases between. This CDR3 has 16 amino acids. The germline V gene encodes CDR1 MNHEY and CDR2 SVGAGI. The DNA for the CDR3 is TGTGCCAGCAGTTACTCGAGTGCTAGCGCATACAATGAGCAGTTCTTC. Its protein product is CASSYSSASAYNEQFF.

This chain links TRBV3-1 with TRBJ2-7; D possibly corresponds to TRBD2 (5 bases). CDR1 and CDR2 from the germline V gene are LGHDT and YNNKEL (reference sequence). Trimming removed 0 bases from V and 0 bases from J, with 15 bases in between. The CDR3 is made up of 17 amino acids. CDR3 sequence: CASSQDPWGGSSYEQYF. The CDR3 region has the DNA TGTGCCAGCAGCCAAGATCCCTGGGGTGGGAGCTCCTACGAGCAGTACTTC.

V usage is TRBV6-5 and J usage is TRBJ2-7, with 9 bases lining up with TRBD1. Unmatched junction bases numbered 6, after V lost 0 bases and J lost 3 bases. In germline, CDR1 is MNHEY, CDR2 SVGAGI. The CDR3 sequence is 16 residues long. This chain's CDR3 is CASSYSPGQGFYEQYF. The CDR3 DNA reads TGTGCCAGCAGTTACTCTCCCGGACAGGGGTTCTACGAGCAGTACTTC.

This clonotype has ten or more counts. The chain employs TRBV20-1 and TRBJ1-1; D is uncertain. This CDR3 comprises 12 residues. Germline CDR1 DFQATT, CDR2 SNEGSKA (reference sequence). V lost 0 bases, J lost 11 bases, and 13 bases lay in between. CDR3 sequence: CSARDDWTEAFF. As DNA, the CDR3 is TGCAGTGCTAGAGACGACTGGACGGAGGCTTTCTTT.

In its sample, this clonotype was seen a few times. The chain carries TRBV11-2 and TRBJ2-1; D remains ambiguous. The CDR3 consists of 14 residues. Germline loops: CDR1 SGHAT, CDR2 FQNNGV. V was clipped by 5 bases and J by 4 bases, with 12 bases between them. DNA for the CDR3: TGTGCCAGCAGCCCGTTGGTGGGGTACAATGAGCAGTTCTTC. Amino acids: CASSPLVGYNEQFF.

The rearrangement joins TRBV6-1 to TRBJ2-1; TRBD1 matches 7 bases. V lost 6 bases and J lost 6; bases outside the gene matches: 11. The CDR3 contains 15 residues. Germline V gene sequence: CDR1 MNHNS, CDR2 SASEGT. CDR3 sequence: CASSQDRRKSNEQFF. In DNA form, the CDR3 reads TGTGCCAGCAGCCAGGACAGGCGCAAGTCCAATGAGCAGTTCTTC.

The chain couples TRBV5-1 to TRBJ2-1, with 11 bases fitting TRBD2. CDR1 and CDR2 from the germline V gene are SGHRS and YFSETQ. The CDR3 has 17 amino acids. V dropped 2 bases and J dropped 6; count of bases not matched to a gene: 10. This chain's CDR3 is CASSFGVAGGPGNEQFF. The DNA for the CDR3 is TGCGCCAGCAGCTTCGGGGTAGCGGGGGGGCCCGGCAATGAGCAGTTCTTC.